This passage covers 21 T cell receptor beta chains from one sample sequenced in a study of cytomegalovirus exposure and HLA in healthy donors. The PCR employed 60 Vbeta primers together with 13 Jbeta primers. Profiled with immunoSEQ multiplex PCR; TCRdb holds only in-frame clones, not every one. The sample contains approximately 150,000 clones, less than 85% of which appear only once. Sequencing input: PBMCs. The receptors were sampled from a young man in good health and CMV-seronegative.

The gene calls are TRBV10-3 and TRBJ1-2, with D possibly being TRBD1 (5 bases). The CDR3 length is 15 residues. V lost 5 bases and J lost 2, with 15 bases in between. Germline lookup yields CDR1 ENHRY and CDR2 SYGVKD. The CDR3 reads CAISSTAGLNYGYTF. CDR3 nucleotides: TGTGCCATCAGTTCGACAGCCGGACTAAACTATGGCTACACCTTC.

The V and J genes are TRBV6-5 and TRBJ1-2; no definite D call. V was cut by 6 bases and J by 0 bases, with 11 bases left in between. From germline, CDR1 is MNHEY and CDR2 SVGAGI. This CDR3 contains 14 residues. DNA for the CDR3: TGTGCCAGCAGGTCCACGGGGACTAACTATGGCTACACCTTC. Translating it yields CASRSTGTNYGYTF.

The CDR3 spells CASSPSYSNQPQHF. Written as DNA, the CDR3 is TGTGCCAGCAGCCCCAGTTATAGCAATCAGCCCCAGCATTTT. The J gene is TRBJ1-5, the V gene TRBV13; D is uncertain. Germline assignment: CDR1 PRHDT and CDR2 FYEKMQ (reference sequence). CDR3 length: 14 residues. The ends were cut back, 5 bases at V and 0 bases at J, with 8 bases in the middle.

The chain combines TRBV5-6 with TRBJ2-7, with TRBD1 matching over 11 bases. V gave up 4 bases and J gave up 5 bases; unmatched junction bases: 8. This CDR3 spans 15 amino acids. The germline CDR1 and CDR2 sequences are SGHDT and YYEEEE. In nucleotides, the CDR3 is TGTGCCAGCAGCGGGGACAGGGGGTCTGAACACGAGCAGTACTTC. This translates into CASSGDRGSEHEQYF.

The chain has TRBV10-1 and TRBJ2-7; 7 nucleotides agree with TRBD1. The CDR3 consists of 13 residues. After removal of 10 bases from V and 3 bases from J, the junction contained 9 bases not matched to a gene. Germline V gives CDR1 WNHNN, CDR2 SYGVQD (reference sequence). CDR3 amino acids: CATQPGQDYEQYF. DNA for the CDR3: TGCGCCACCCAACCCGGACAGGACTACGAGCAGTACTTC.

The chain has TRBV15 and TRBJ2-1, with 9 bases aligning to TRBD2. CDR3 length: 14 amino acids. V trimming: 9 bases; J trimming: 0 bases; junction bases outside the gene matches: 3. The V gene's germline CDR1 is LNHNV and CDR2 YYDKDF (reference sequence). DNA of the CDR3: TGTGCCACGAGCGGGGGGAGCTCCTACAATGAGCAGTTCTTC. Translation gives CATSGGSSYNEQFF.

The chain couples TRBV7-8 to TRBJ2-2, with 8 bases aligning to TRBD1. The CDR3 spans 15 residues. With V trimmed by 1 base and J by 5 bases, 3 bases remained unmatched. Per germline, CDR1 SGHVS and CDR2 FQNEAQ. The CDR3 bases are TGTGCCAGCAGCTTAGTACAGGGGGAAACCGGGGAGCTGTTTTTT. Encoded protein: CASSLVQGETGELFF.

The chain couples TRBV25-1 to TRBJ1-4; no definite D call. Germline loops: CDR1 MGHDK, CDR2 SYGVNS. With 5 bases removed from V and 1 base from J, the gap between germline ends came to 11 bases. CDR3 size: 15 residues. CDR3 in DNA: TGTGCCAGCAGTCTCGCGGATGGAACTAATGAAAAACTGTTTTTT. Protein: CASSLADGTNEKLFF.

Note on this clone: Other DNA sequences within the sample encode an identical CDR3. The chain uses TRBV7-9 and TRBJ2-5; D ambiguous. Germline CDR1 reads SEHNR; CDR2 reads FQNEAQ (reference sequence). The CDR3 is 13 residues long. Trimming took off 1 base at V and 5 bases at J, with 8 bases between the two ends. The DNA for the CDR3 is TGTGCCAGCAGCTTAGGAGTTCGGGAGACCCAGTACTTC. Encoded protein: CASSLGVRETQYF.

This clone was recorded a few times. The gene calls are TRBV6-5 and TRBJ2-7; tentative D call: TRBD1 (6 bases). The CDR3 sequence is 13 residues long. CDR1 is MNHEY, CDR2 SVGAGI, per germline. V dropped 2 bases and J dropped 3 bases, with 8 bases sitting between them. The CDR3 DNA sequence: TGTGCCAGCAGTTACCACAGGGTCTACGAGCAGTACTTC. This gives the protein CASSYHRVYEQYF.

The gene calls are TRBV30 and TRBJ1-4; tentative D call: TRBD1 (6 bases). Deletions cut 2 bases from V and 0 bases from J, with 10 bases between. The CDR3 has 15 amino acids. Per the germline V gene, CDR1 is GTSNPN and CDR2 is SVGIG (reference sequence). The CDR3 here is CAWSLTGPTNEKLFF. In DNA form, the CDR3 reads TGTGCCTGGAGTCTTACAGGGCCAACTAATGAAAAACTGTTTTTT.

The chain couples TRBV6-5 to TRBJ1-2; the D gene is possibly TRBD1 (5 bases). Between the trimmed V and J ends, which lost 2 bases and 8 bases, there was a span of 12 bases. Germline loops: CDR1 MNHEY, CDR2 SVGAGI. CDR3 length: 13 residues. CDR3 bases: TGTGCCAGCAGTTACGGGACTCTCGGCGGCTACACCTTC. Translation gives CASSYGTLGGYTF.

This clone was found a few times. This sequence joins TRBV27 and TRBJ1-5; 8 nucleotides agree with TRBD1. With 6 bases clipped from V and 9 bases from J, the junction kept 10 bases outside the gene matches. Germline V gene data show CDR1 as MNHEY and CDR2 as SMNVEV (reference sequence). The CDR3 loop spans 14 amino acids. CDR3 residues: CASSPGGATGPQHF. The CDR3 nucleotides are TGTGCCAGCAGCCCAGGGGGCGCGACTGGGCCCCAGCATTTT.

The CDR3 coding sequence is TGTGCCAGTAGTCTCGGGGGGTTTTATGGCAATGAGCAGTTCTTC. Its translation is CASSLGGFYGNEQFF. This sequence joins TRBV19 and TRBJ2-1, with TRBD2 identical over 7 bases. CDR3 length equals 15 residues. The V gene's germline CDR1 is LNHDA and CDR2 SQIVND (reference sequence). V was clipped by 5 bases and J by 6 bases; unmatched bases: 10.

This clone was seen only once. The genes are TRBV7-8 and TRBJ2-6; the match to TRBD1 covers 10 bases. The junction had 6 bases not matched to a gene; V was cut back by 4 bases and J by 0 bases. Per the germline V gene, CDR1 is SGHVS and CDR2 is FQNEAQ. This CDR3 comprises 18 residues. DNA of the CDR3: TGTGCCAGCAGCTCCCGGACAGGGGGAGGCTCTGGGGCCAACGTCCTGACTTTC. It encodes CASSSRTGGGSGANVLTF.

This clone showed up just once. The chain joins TRBV4-1 to TRBJ2-5; weak D call: TRBD2 (5 bases). The CDR3 spans 13 residues. Germline assignment: CDR1 MGHRA and CDR2 YSYEKL. Trimming stripped 6 bases from V and 4 bases from J, with 12 bases between. The CDR3 protein is CASRLRGGETQYF. In nucleotides, the CDR3 is TGCGCCAGCAGACTCCGGGGTGGAGAGACCCAGTACTTC.

The gene calls are TRBV5-8 and TRBJ2-7, with D perhaps TRBD2 (5 bases). Germline CDR1 reads SGHTS; CDR2 reads YDEGEE. With 3 bases removed from V and 7 bases from J, the gap between germline ends came to 5 bases. The CDR3 loop spans 10 amino acids. In DNA, the CDR3 is TGTGCCAGCAGCTGGGAGGAGCAGTACTTC. Translated, it gives CASSWEEQYF.

V usage is TRBV5-1 and J usage is TRBJ2-1; D is undetermined. This CDR3 has 14 residues. V was pared by 8 bases and J by 6 bases, with 18 bases between. Germline assignment: CDR1 SGHRS and CDR2 YFSETQ. For the CDR3, the DNA is TGCGCCAGTACTCGAACCGAGGTCACCAATGAGCAGTTCTTC. Translated: CASTRTEVTNEQFF.

This chain joins TRBV20-1 and TRBJ1-2; D gene ambiguous. There are 11 residues in the CDR3. Germline V gene data show CDR1 as DFQATT and CDR2 as SNEGSKA (reference sequence). Trimming took off 6 bases at V and 7 bases at J, with 12 bases between the two ends. CDR3 coding DNA: TGCAGTGCAAAATCTGGGCCTGGCTACACCTTC. Translation gives CSAKSGPGYTF.

The chain has TRBV6-1 and TRBJ1-4; tentatively, D is TRBD1 (5 bases). Trimming stripped 5 bases from V and 8 bases from J, with 12 bases between. CDR1 is MNHNS, CDR2 SASEGT, per germline. The CDR3 has 13 amino acids. CDR3 protein: CASSQGQEEKLFF. The DNA for the CDR3 is TGTGCCAGCAGTCAGGGTCAGGAAGAAAAACTGTTTTTT.

This clone was counted once. V is TRBV29-1 and J is TRBJ2-7; the match to TRBD2 covers 10 bases. CDR1 is SQVTM, CDR2 ANQGSEA, per germline. J lost 2 bases, V lost 2 bases, and 6 bases had no gene match. CDR3 length: 15 residues. The CDR3, as DNA: TGCAGCGTTGAAAGGCTAGCGGGGGCCACCTACGAGCAGTACTTC. This codes for CSVERLAGATYEQYF.